This TCR beta chain comes out of a study of a mutant IDH1 vaccine in newly diagnosed glioma. In the study overall: The sex distribution of treated patients was 62.5% male and about 38% female, with a mean age of around 40 years. Patients got radiotherapy, temozolomide, or both beforehand, and most got both. Notes on the study in general: Alterations occurring in top peripheral T cell clonotypes seemed unrelated to pseudoprogression.

Measured with immunoSEQ multiplex PCR; TCRdb has only the in-frame clones, and not every one. Of about 38,000 clones listed, under 80% are singletons. As for this clone: No antigen is known for it.

CDR3 length equals 13 residues. V lost 6 bases, J lost 3 bases, and 12 bases lay in between. The germline V gene encodes CDR1 LNHDA and CDR2 SQIVND (reference sequence). As for time point: baseline, week 1 (first vaccination visit). The treatment was: pre-vaccination baseline after standard-of-care therapy. The donors had new WHO grade 3 or 4 astrocytomas; these were IDH1-mutant and ATRX-lost. The receptor's source is a man aged 40-49 years with glioma. Some clones in this sample may be carry-over from other donors' samples. Sequenced here: PBMCs, sampled from a glioma patient treated with radiotherapy, temozolomide or both. The gene calls are TRBV19 and TRBJ2-7; D unclear. This chain's CDR3 is CASSLTINYEQYF. The CDR3 DNA follows: TGTGCCAGTAGCCTCACAATAAACTACGAGCAGTACTTC.